Below are 25 T cell receptor beta chains sequenced from a single sample in a study of T cells in Graves' hyperthyroidism and ophthalmopathy. RNA transcripts provided the source from which TCR beta CDR3 regions were amplified. The HTBI primer set was used in a first-round RT-PCR of the TCR CDR3. Each CDR3 protein gets one entry after TCRdb re-called the multiplex PCR reads with MiXCR. The sample yields 620,000 or so distinct CDR3 sequences, approximately 14% seen once. Sequencing was performed on blood. These receptors came from a woman in her fifties or sixties with Graves' ophthalmopathy.

The genes are TRBV7-6 and TRBJ2-1, with 10 bases aligning to TRBD1. Germline CDR1 is SGHVS and CDR2 is FNYEAQ. V gave up 6 bases and J gave up 5 bases; unmatched junction bases: 10. The CDR3 runs to 16 residues. The CDR3 here is CASSFPGTGAHNEQFF. The DNA for the CDR3 is TGTGCCAGCAGTTTCCCCGGGACAGGGGCCCACAATGAGCAGTTCTTC.

This clonotype was recorded at least ten times. The chain's CDR3 is CSAPGLSNTEAFF. The CDR3, as DNA: TGCAGTGCTCCGGGACTGTCAAACACTGAAGCTTTCTTT. The chain uses TRBV20-1 and TRBJ1-1, with D maybe TRBD1 (5 bases). The CDR3 has 13 residues. Germline assignment: CDR1 DFQATT and CDR2 SNEGSKA (reference sequence). Trimming left V 5 bases short and J 2 bases short, with 12 bases between.

There are a few counts of this clonotype. V gene TRBV20-1 combines with J gene TRBJ2-2; 11 positions agree with TRBD1. This CDR3 is 15 amino acids long. Germline V CDR1 and CDR2: DFQATT, SNEGSKA (reference sequence). V dropped 1 base and J dropped 4; count of bases not matched to a gene: 2. This CDR3 reads CSARAGTGGTGELFF. CDR3 bases: TGCAGTGCTAGAGCCGGGACAGGGGGCACCGGGGAGCTGTTTTTT.

This clonotype was observed at least ten times. This chain connects TRBV30 to TRBJ2-1, with D perhaps TRBD2 (5 bases). The V end was cut by 7 bases, the J end by 8 bases, with 21 bases between. CDR1 GTSNPN and CDR2 SVGIG come from the germline V gene (reference sequence). CDR3 size: 14 residues. The CDR3 protein is CAYTRRNLWDEQFF. In nucleotides, the CDR3 is TGTGCCTACACCCGGAGGAACCTATGGGATGAGCAGTTCTTC.

V and J are TRBV24-1 and TRBJ1-5; D call uncertain. Trimming pared 5 bases from V and 11 bases from J, leaving 15 bases between. Per the germline V gene, CDR1 is KGHDR and CDR2 is SFDVKD. CDR3 length: 13 residues. The DNA for the CDR3 is TGTGCCACCAGTGGCTTGGATTTGAGGACCCAGCATTTT. Its translation: CATSGLDLRTQHF.

The chain has TRBV6-1 and TRBJ1-4, with a possible D match to TRBD1 (5 bases). The germline V gene encodes CDR1 MNHNS and CDR2 SASEGT. The CDR3 runs to 15 residues. The V end lost 5 bases, the J end lost 10 bases, and 20 bases lay between the germline ends. CDR3 sequence: CASSSIDTSGGKLFF. DNA for the CDR3: TGTGCCAGCAGTTCGATAGACACCTCGGGGGGAAAACTGTTTTTT.

In regard to this clonotype: A single base separates this from a much larger clone, so it may be a read error. This chain links TRBV18 with TRBJ2-3, with D possibly matching TRBD2 (6 bases). CDR1 and CDR2 from the germline V gene are KGHSH and LQKENI. CDR3 size: 15 residues. CDR3 amino acids: CASPPRRAGTDTQYF. The CDR3 DNA follows: TGTGCCAGCCCACCACGGAGGGCCGGTACAGATACGCAGTATTTT.

The table lists this clonotype with many counts. The chain combines TRBV18 with TRBJ2-3; D tentatively fits TRBD1 or TRBD2 (5 bases each). The CDR3 sequence is 15 residues long. Trimming left V 4 bases short and J 2 bases short, with 13 bases between. Germline-derived CDR1 and CDR2 are KGHSH and LQKENI. The CDR3 sequence is CASSQGTTFTDTQYF. As DNA, the CDR3 is TGTGCCAGCTCACAAGGGACGACTTTCACAGATACGCAGTATTTT.

In this sample, this clonotype turned up many times. This chain connects TRBV12-5 to TRBJ2-5; TRBD2 agrees at 8 bases. The germline V gene has CDR1 LGHNT and CDR2 FRNRAP. Unmatched junction bases numbered 15, after V lost 4 bases and J lost 5 bases. The CDR3 is 17 amino acids. The CDR3 sequence is CASGSKREQPHGETQYF. CDR3 coding DNA: TGTGCTAGTGGTTCGAAGCGGGAGCAACCCCACGGGGAGACCCAGTACTTC.

The chain recombines TRBV28 with TRBJ1-2; TRBD1 agrees at 7 bases. J was trimmed by 7 bases and V by 7 bases; bases with no gene match: 18. Germline V gene lookup returns CDR1 MDHEN and CDR2 SYDVKM. This CDR3 region has 16 residues. The chain's CDR3 is CASNTLIGRGLFGYTF. In nucleotides, the CDR3 is TGTGCCAGCAACACCCTGATCGGAAGGGGGCTGTTTGGCTACACCTTC.

The sample holds a few counts of this clonotype. The chain links TRBV20-1 to TRBJ2-7; D unclear. Germline CDR1 is DFQATT and CDR2 is SNEGSKA (reference sequence). Trimming stripped 3 bases from V and 1 base from J, with 10 bases between. CDR3 length: 13 residues. CDR3 sequence (DNA): TGCAGTGCTAGTCGCGTCGAATCCTACGAGCAGTACTTC. Amino acids: CSASRVESYEQYF.

The chain employs TRBV6-4 and TRBJ2-2, with 8 bases identical to TRBD2. Germline lookup yields CDR1 MRHNA and CDR2 SNTAGT. The ends lost 6 bases at V and 6 bases at J; junction bases unmatched: 6. CDR3 size: 14 residues. CDR3 residues: CASRPGLESGELFF. Written as DNA, the CDR3 is TGTGCCAGCAGACCGGGACTAGAATCCGGGGAGCTGTTTTTT.

The CDR3 DNA sequence: TGCGCCAGCAGCCAAACCGGGACAGGGACCTACGAGCAGTACTTC. Its translation: CASSQTGTGTYEQYF. The chain uses TRBV4-3 and TRBJ2-7; 9 bases are shared with TRBD1. J gave up 2 bases and V 2 bases, and 4 bases lay outside the gene matches. The CDR3 length is 15 residues. Germline V gene lookup returns CDR1 LGHNA and CDR2 YSLEER.

This clonotype was seen many times. The chain couples TRBV18 to TRBJ1-1; no definite D call. This CDR3 is built from 13 residues. Between the trimmed V and J ends, which lost 3 bases and 0 bases, there was a span of 5 bases. Germline CDR1 reads KGHSH; CDR2 reads LQKENI. In nucleotides, the CDR3 is TGTGCCAGCTCACCCACTATGAACACTGAAGCTTTCTTT. Translated: CASSPTMNTEAFF.

This clonotype was recorded at least ten times. The V gene is TRBV7-8, the J gene TRBJ2-4, with unresolved D. This CDR3 spans 16 amino acids. Trimming removed 0 bases at V and 1 base at J, with 10 bases between. The germline gives CDR1 SGHVS, CDR2 FQNEAQ. Here the CDR3 reads CASSLANTGAKNIQYF. CDR3 DNA: TGTGCCAGCAGCTTAGCTAACACCGGGGCCAAAAACATTCAGTACTTC. The entire variable domain, with the rest obtained from reference TRBV7-8 and TRBJ2-4, is as follows: GAGVSQSPRYKVAKRGQDVALRCDPISGHVSLFWYQQALGQGPEFLTYFQNEAQLDKSGLPSDRFFAERPEGSVSTLKIQRTQQEDSAVYLCASSLANTGAKNIQYFGAGTRLSVL.

This clonotype was found a few times. The gene calls are TRBV19 and TRBJ1-1; 7 positions agree with TRBD1. V dropped 6 bases and J dropped 1; count of bases not matched to a gene: 5. This CDR3 region has 14 residues. The germline V gene has CDR1 LNHDA and CDR2 SQIVND (reference sequence). CDR3 sequence (DNA): TGTGCCAGTAGACGACAGGGTTGGAACACTGAAGCTTTCTTT. This gives the protein CASRRQGWNTEAFF.

The J gene is TRBJ2-1, the V gene TRBV7-3, with TRBD2 matching over 8 bases. Germline V gene lookup returns CDR1 SGHTA and CDR2 FQGTGA. This CDR3 has 16 residues. V dropped 1 base and J dropped 5; count of bases not matched to a gene: 7. CDR3 protein: CASSLKIAGPDNEQFF. CDR3 DNA sequence: TGTGCCAGCAGCTTAAAAATAGCGGGACCAGACAATGAGCAGTTCTTC.

This clonotype was counted ten times or more. The rearrangement links TRBV10-3 to TRBJ1-5; unclear D gene. The V end was cut by 4 bases, the J end by 5 bases, with 12 bases between. CDR3 length equals 14 residues. CDR1 is ENHRY and CDR2 is SYGVKD in the germline V gene. CDR3 region: CAISAVSPDQPQHF. The CDR3 DNA reads TGTGCCATCAGTGCCGTCTCGCCAGATCAGCCCCAGCATTTT.

This clonotype was found many times. The chain uses TRBV28 and TRBJ2-3, with 8 bases lining up with TRBD2. Germline V gives CDR1 MDHEN, CDR2 SYDVKM. The length of the CDR3 is 16 residues. Unmatched junction bases numbered 14, after V lost 5 bases and J lost 7 bases. CDR3 DNA: TGTGCCAGCAGTGAAACTAGTTCCGGCGGGGGGCATACGCAGTATTTT. Its protein is CASSETSSGGGHTQYF.

At least ten counts were recorded for this clonotype. The rearrangement links TRBV20-1 to TRBJ2-7; D is unclear. V was shortened by 1 base and J by 6 bases, with 16 bases between the two germline ends. CDR3 length equals 14 residues. Germline loops: CDR1 DFQATT, CDR2 SNEGSKA (reference sequence). The CDR3 DNA follows: TGCAGTGCTAGAGGTAGCACTGCCCTTGTCGAGCAGTACTTC. It specifies CSARGSTALVEQYF.

The J gene is TRBJ2-5, the V gene TRBV5-1; D is uncertain. Trimming removed 4 bases at V and 1 base at J, with 11 bases between. Germline V gene sequence: CDR1 SGHRS, CDR2 YFSETQ. CDR3 length equals 14 residues. CDR3 region: CASSPLVTQETQYF. CDR3 DNA: TGCGCCAGCAGCCCCCTAGTGACCCAAGAGACCCAGTACTTC. Full variable domain (missing parts from reference TRBV5-1 and TRBJ2-5): KAGVTQTPRYLIKTRGQQVTLSCSPISGHRSVSWYQQTPGQGLQFLFEYFSETQRNKGNFPGRFSGRQFSNSRSEMNVSTLELGDSALYLCASSPLVTQETQYFGPGTRLLVL.

This clonotype was detected many times. The junction does not match germline at one end; this may be a read error. This chain connects TRBV12-3 or TRBV12-4 to TRBJ2-7, with TRBD1 matching 8 bases. The CDR3 runs 17 residues. This chain's CDR3 is CASSLDTRTGTSYEQYF. The CDR3 nucleotides are TGTGCCAGCAGTTTAGATACTCGGACAGGGACCTCCTATGAGCAGTACTTC.

The J gene is TRBJ2-7, the V gene TRBV7-9; D is perhaps TRBD2 (6 bases). Germline CDR1 SEHNR, CDR2 FQNEAQ (reference sequence). The CDR3 extends over 15 amino acids. V was pared by 7 bases and J by 6 bases, with 22 bases between. CDR3 DNA: TGTGCCAGCAACGACTTCGCAGGAGGGAGCGCCGAGCAGTACTTC. This codes for CASNDFAGGSAEQYF.

This clonotype came up many times. This chain connects TRBV12-3 or TRBV12-4 to TRBJ2-2, with 14 bases lining up with TRBD2. V dropped 0 bases and J dropped 0; count of bases not matched to a gene: 9. The length of the CDR3 is 21 residues. CDR3 DNA sequence: TGTGCCAGCAGTTTAGCCCCTGGGACTAGCGGGAGTCAGGCGAACACCGGGGAGCTGTTTTTT. Translating gives CASSLAPGTSGSQANTGELFF.

This clonotype was recorded many times. V usage is TRBV28 and J usage is TRBJ2-5, with 10 positions matching TRBD1. J lost 5 bases, V lost 6 bases, and 9 bases had no gene match. CDR1 is MDHEN and CDR2 is SYDVKM in the germline V gene. The CDR3 consists of 15 residues. CDR3 coding DNA: TGTGCCAGCAGACCTACGGGACAGGGGATTGAGACCCAGTACTTC. Translation: CASRPTGQGIETQYF.